The 16 T cell receptor beta chains below were found in one sample sequenced in a study of beta chain features in type 1 diabetes. TCRB transcripts that were expressed got sequenced, as all of the isolated RNA had been reverse transcribed. Clones were read by immunoSEQ multiplex PCR, and TCRdb kept only the in-frame ones, dropping some. The sample lists some 160,000 clones, around 8.6% seen once, with about 0.5% in the top ten. No antigen is known for these receptors. Study outcomes and limitations: Among all four CD4+ subsets, Type 1 diabetes patients had TCRB CDR3s that were moderately but significantly shorter.

Sequenced sample: central memory CD4+ T cells from blood. These receptors were collected from a young woman with type 1 diabetes.

The rearrangement uses TRBV6-6 and TRBJ2-5, with 11 bases that match TRBD2. After removal of 2 bases from V and 5 bases from J, the junction contained 7 bases not matched to a gene. CDR1 is MNHNY and CDR2 is SVGAGI in the germline V gene (reference sequence). The length of the CDR3 is 16 residues. The CDR3 loop reads CASSYILAGGYETQYF. Written as DNA, the CDR3 is TGTGCCAGCAGTTACATCTTAGCGGGAGGGTACGAGACCCAGTACTTC.

This clone came up a few times. This chain joins TRBV9 and TRBJ2-1; TRBD2 matches at 9 bases. The junction had 12 bases not matched to a gene; V was cut back by 4 bases and J by 10 bases. Germline V gene data show CDR1 as SGDLS and CDR2 as YYNGEE. This CDR3 is built from 15 residues. The CDR3 bases are TGTGCCAGCAGCATAGCGGGGGACCCCGCTCGAGAGCAGTTCTTC. Translating gives CASSIAGDPAREQFF.

The rearrangement joins TRBV18 to TRBJ2-3; D is undetermined. From germline, CDR1 is KGHSH and CDR2 LQKENI. V dropped 2 bases and J dropped 6 bases, with 12 bases sitting between them. The CDR3 runs 14 residues. The DNA of the CDR3 is TGTGCCAGCTCACCAGCCACAGCCACGGATACGCAGTATTTT. Its translation is CASSPATATDTQYF.

The chain has TRBV4-1 and TRBJ2-7, with D perhaps matching TRBD1 (6 bases). The CDR3 contains 15 residues. CDR1 is MGHRA, CDR2 YSYEKL, per germline. V lost 1 base and J 5 bases, leaving 15 bases between the germline ends. The CDR3 reads CASSQGQEGWDEQYF. The CDR3 nucleotides read TGCGCCAGCAGCCAAGGACAGGAAGGTTGGGACGAGCAGTACTTC.

This clone has a count of ten or more. Other DNA sequences in the same sample also yield this CDR3. CDR3 nucleotides: TGTGCCAGCAGTTTATCAGGACAGAACTATGGCTACACCTTC. Translation gives CASSLSGQNYGYTF. The V call is TRBV27, the J call TRBJ1-2; the D gene is possibly TRBD1 (6 bases). V was shortened by 0 bases and J by 2 bases, with 7 bases between the two germline ends. Germline CDR1 is MNHEY and CDR2 is SMNVEV (reference sequence). The CDR3 runs to 14 residues.

This clone has only a few counts. J is TRBJ2-7 and V is TRBV2; TRBD1 might be the D (5 bases). The germline V gene has CDR1 SNHLY and CDR2 FYNNEI. The CDR3 runs 12 residues. Trimming removed 2 bases from V and 4 bases from J, with 6 bases in between. Here the CDR3 reads CASSEKGYEQYF. CDR3 nucleotide sequence: TGTGCCAGCAGTGAAAAGGGGTACGAGCAGTACTTC.

This clone was observed a handful of times. The chain is built from TRBV29-1 and TRBJ1-2; 7 bases align to TRBD1. The CDR3 spans 11 residues. J gave up 6 bases and V 7 bases, and 5 bases lay outside the gene matches. Per germline, CDR1 SQVTM and CDR2 ANQGSEA. Written as DNA, the CDR3 is TGCAGCGCAGGGGGAGCACATGGCTACACCTTC. It is translated as CSAGGAHGYTF.

This clone was counted only a few times. This chain connects TRBV5-6 to TRBJ2-1, with D possibly TRBD2 on 5 matching bases. V gave up 1 base and J gave up 5 bases, with 7 bases separating them. The germline V gene encodes CDR1 SGHDT and CDR2 YYEEEE. The CDR3 totals 13 residues. DNA for the CDR3: TGTGCCAGCAGCTTGTTCGGGGACAATGAGCAGTTCTTC. Its protein is CASSLFGDNEQFF.

This clone was found a few times. V usage is TRBV5-1 and J usage is TRBJ2-1; tentative D call: TRBD2 (5 bases). The germline gives CDR1 SGHRS, CDR2 YFSETQ. V lost 5 bases, J lost 9 bases, and 21 bases lay in between. The CDR3 is made up of 15 amino acids. CDR3 residues: CASSPSDGGSLEQFF. CDR3 coding DNA: TGCGCCAGCAGTCCTTCTGACGGAGGTTCGCTTGAGCAGTTCTTC.

This clone came up a few times. The chain employs TRBV11-2 and TRBJ2-3; 7 nucleotides match TRBD2. Germline V gene data show CDR1 as SGHAT and CDR2 as FQNNGV. The V gene end was trimmed by 5 bases and the J gene end by 2 bases; junction bases not matched to a gene: 7. CDR3 length: 15 amino acids. In DNA, the CDR3 is TGTGCCAGCAGCCCTTGGGGGGGAACCACAGATACGCAGTATTTT. Encoded protein: CASSPWGGTTDTQYF.

This clone was seen a few times. The gene calls are TRBV4-1 and TRBJ1-5, with TRBD1 matching over 8 bases. Germline assignment: CDR1 MGHRA and CDR2 YSYEKL. The V gene end was trimmed by 5 bases and the J gene end by 0 bases; junction bases not matched to a gene: 6. This CDR3 region has 16 residues. For the CDR3, the DNA is TGCGCCAGCAGCTCCGGACAGGGCTATAGCAATCAGCCCCAGCATTTT. Translation gives CASSSGQGYSNQPQHF.

A few counts support this clone. The chain employs TRBV21-1 and TRBJ2-3; the table gives TRBD1 as D, unverified against the DNA. TRBV21-1 is recorded as a pseudogene. This CDR3 spans 14 amino acids. In DNA, the CDR3 is TGTGCCAGCAGCGGACAGGGGAGCACAGATACGCAGTATTTT. This translates into CASSGQGSTDTQYF.

This clone occurred a few times. This sequence joins TRBV28 and TRBJ1-1; 7 bases fit TRBD1. Germline trimming cut 5 bases from V and 0 bases from J; bases unmatched to any gene: 3. In germline, CDR1 is MDHEN, CDR2 SYDVKM. The CDR3 contains 14 residues. CDR3 sequence reads: CASSPGQMNTEAFF. The CDR3 region has the DNA TGTGCCAGCAGTCCGGGACAGATGAACACTGAAGCTTTCTTT. The complete variable domain, with remaining parts taken from reference TRBV28 and TRBJ1-1, reads DVKVTQSSRYLVKRTGEKVFLECVQDMDHENMFWYRQDPGLGLRLIYFSYDVKMKEKGDIPEGYSVSREKKERFSLILESASTNQTSMYLCASSPGQMNTEAFFGQGTRLTVV.

The chain has TRBV6-6 and TRBJ2-7, with TRBD1 matching 9 bases. V was pared by 4 bases and J by 5 bases, with 12 bases of the junction left unmatched. Germline V lookup: CDR1 MNHNY, CDR2 SVGAGI (reference sequence). This CDR3 spans 16 amino acids. Here the CDR3 DNA reads TGTGCCAGCAGTTCGGAACAGGGGGCTAGTGGAAACGAGCAGTACTTC. Protein: CASSSEQGASGNEQYF.

This clone has only a few counts. The CDR3 coding sequence is TGTGCCAGCAGGCCTACAGGGGATCAGCCCCAGCATTTT. It codes for CASRPTGDQPQHF. The chain combines TRBV5-5 with TRBJ1-5, with 7 bases lining up with TRBD1. After removal of 5 bases from V and 5 bases from J, the junction contained 4 bases not matched to a gene. This CDR3 comprises 13 residues. The germline V gene encodes CDR1 SGHKS and CDR2 YYEKEE (reference sequence). Full variable domain (rest looked up from reference TRBV5-5 and TRBJ1-5): DAGVTQSPTHLIKTRGQQVTLRCSPISGHKSVSWYQQVLGQGPQFIFQYYEKEERGRGNFPDRFSARQFPNYSSELNVNALLLGDSALYLCASRPTGDQPQHFGDGTRLSIL.

A few counts support this clone. The gene calls are TRBV10-3 and TRBJ2-7; D is perhaps TRBD1 (6 bases). The CDR3 covers 13 residues. Trimming took 10 bases from V and 0 from J, leaving 13 bases between them. Germline V CDR1 and CDR2: ENHRY, SYGVKD. The DNA of the CDR3 is TGTGCCAGCGGACAGACGGACTCCTACGAGCAGTACTTC. Protein product: CASGQTDSYEQYF.